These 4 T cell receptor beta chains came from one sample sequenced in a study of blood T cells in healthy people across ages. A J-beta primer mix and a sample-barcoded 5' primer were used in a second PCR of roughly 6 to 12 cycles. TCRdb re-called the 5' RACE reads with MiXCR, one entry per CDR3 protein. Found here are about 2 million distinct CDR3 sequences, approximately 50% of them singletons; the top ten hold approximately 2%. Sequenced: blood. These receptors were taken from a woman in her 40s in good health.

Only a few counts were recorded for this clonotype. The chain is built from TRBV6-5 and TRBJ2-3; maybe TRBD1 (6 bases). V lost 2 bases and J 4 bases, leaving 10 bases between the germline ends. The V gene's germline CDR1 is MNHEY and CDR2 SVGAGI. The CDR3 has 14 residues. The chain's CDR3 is CASSYNRVADTQYF. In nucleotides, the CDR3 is TGTGCCAGCAGTTACAACAGGGTGGCAGATACGCAGTATTTT.

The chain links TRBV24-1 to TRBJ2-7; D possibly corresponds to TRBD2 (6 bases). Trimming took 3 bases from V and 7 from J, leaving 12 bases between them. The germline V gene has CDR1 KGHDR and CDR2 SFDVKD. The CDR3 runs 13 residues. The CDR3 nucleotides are TGTGCCACCAGTGATCTGGGGAGCGGGGAGCAGTACTTC. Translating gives CATSDLGSGEQYF.

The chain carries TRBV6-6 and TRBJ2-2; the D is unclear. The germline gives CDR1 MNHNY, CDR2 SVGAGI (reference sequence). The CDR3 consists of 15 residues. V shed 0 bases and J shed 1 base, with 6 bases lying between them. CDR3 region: CASSYSGRNTGELFF. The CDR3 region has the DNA TGTGCCAGCAGTTACTCAGGGCGGAACACCGGGGAGCTGTTTTTT.

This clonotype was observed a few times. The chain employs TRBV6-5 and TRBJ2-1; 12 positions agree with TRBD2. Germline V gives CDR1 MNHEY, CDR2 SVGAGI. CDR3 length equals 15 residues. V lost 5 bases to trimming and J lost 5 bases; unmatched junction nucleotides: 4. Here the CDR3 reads CASSTTSGGHNEQFF. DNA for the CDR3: TGTGCCAGCAGTACGACTAGCGGGGGCCACAATGAGCAGTTCTTC.